A single sample is the source of the 24 T cell receptor beta chains below, sequenced in a study of T-cell memory formation after mild COVID-19. Via MiXCR, TCRdb re-called the 5' RACE reads, giving one row per CDR3 protein. The sample has roughly 280,000 distinct CDR3 sequences; 8% to 9% are singletons. The sample was PBMCs or a T cell subset sorted from them (not recorded which). The receptors originated from a man between 18 and 35 years old who had mild COVID-19 (a few samples of this study predate the infection). Cell type and time point are not known.

This clonotype was counted only a few times. The chain is built from TRBV20-1 and TRBJ2-3, with 8 bases aligning to TRBD2. CDR1 is DFQATT, CDR2 SNEGSKA, per germline (reference sequence). The CDR3 is made up of 13 amino acids. The V gene end was trimmed by 6 bases and the J gene end by 2 bases; junction bases not matched to a gene: 4. This CDR3 reads CSARGGYTDTQYF. CDR3 DNA: TGCAGTGCCCGGGGGGGATACACAGATACGCAGTATTTT.

This clonotype was seen many times. J is TRBJ2-5 and V is TRBV7-2; no clear D. The V end was cut by 6 bases, the J end by 3 bases, with 20 bases between. The CDR3 covers 16 residues. The V gene's germline CDR1 is SGHTA and CDR2 FQGNSA. DNA for the CDR3: TGTGCCAGCAGTCACTCCTCGGGTAGTGGCGAAGAGACCCAGTACTTC. Translation: CASSHSSGSGEETQYF. Using reference TRBV7-2 and TRBJ2-5 for the parts outside the CDR3, the full variable domain is GAGVSQSPSNKVTEKGKDVELRCDPISGHTALYWYRQSLGQGLEFLIYFQGNSAPDKSGLPSDRFSAERTGGSVSTLTIQRTQQEDSAVYLCASSHSSGSGEETQYFGPGTRLLVL.

The chain is built from TRBV12-3 or TRBV12-4 and TRBJ2-3; TRBD2 matches 7 bases. The CDR3 consists of 15 residues. Trimming at V came to 3 bases and at J to 3 bases, leaving 6 bases not matched to a gene. This chain's CDR3 is CASSFSLGGTDTQYF. The CDR3 nucleotides read TGTGCCAGCAGTTTTTCCCTGGGGGGGACAGATACGCAGTATTTT.

The gene calls are TRBV7-2 and TRBJ1-5, with TRBD1 as a possible D gene (5 bases). The CDR3 totals 15 residues. Looked up from germline, CDR1 is SGHTA and CDR2 is FQGNSA. V dropped 5 bases and J dropped 5 bases, with 16 bases sitting between them. The CDR3 DNA reads as TGTGCCAGCAGCCAGGACACCTATCTGGATCAGCCCCAGCATTTT. It is translated as CASSQDTYLDQPQHF.

In this sample, this clonotype turned up a few times. The chain links TRBV5-1 to TRBJ2-1, with 11 bases identical to TRBD1. J was trimmed by 8 bases and V by 2 bases; bases with no gene match: 6. The CDR3 totals 15 residues. CDR1 and CDR2 (germline): SGHRS, YFSETQ. The CDR3 here is CASSLGQGAIDEQFF. CDR3 in DNA: TGCGCCAGCAGCTTAGGACAGGGGGCGATAGATGAGCAGTTCTTC.

The sample holds many counts of this clonotype. The gene calls are TRBV20-1 and TRBJ2-2, with D hard to call. This CDR3 is 12 amino acids long. V lost 7 bases and J lost 6, with 12 bases in between. In germline, CDR1 is DFQATT, CDR2 SNEGSKA (reference sequence). This chain's CDR3 is CSVQRNAGELFF. In nucleotides, the CDR3 is TGCAGTGTACAGAGAAACGCCGGGGAGCTGTTTTTT.

This clonotype was counted a few times. V usage is TRBV6-2 or TRBV6-3 and J usage is TRBJ2-1; 8 bases fit TRBD2. The ends lost 5 bases at V and 3 bases at J; junction bases unmatched: 18. Germline loops: CDR1 MNHEY, CDR2 SVGEGT. The length of the CDR3 is 19 residues. In DNA form, the CDR3 reads TGTGCCAGCAGTCAAAAGCGGGGGCGGACAAGTGCAATCTACAATGAGCAGTTCTTC. Translated, it gives CASSQKRGRTSAIYNEQFF.

The sample holds a few counts of this clonotype. V is TRBV5-6 and J is TRBJ1-1, with 8 bases fitting TRBD1. V trimming: 4 bases; J trimming: 10 bases; junction bases outside the gene matches: 18. This CDR3 is built from 16 residues. Germline loops: CDR1 SGHDT, CDR2 YYEEEE. The CDR3, as DNA: TGTGCCAGCAGCCCCCTCGGAGGGGACAGGAACTTCCCAGCTTTCTTT. This translates into CASSPLGGDRNFPAFF.

The table lists this clonotype with a few counts. V and J are TRBV4-3 and TRBJ2-1; the D gene is possibly TRBD1 (5 bases). This CDR3 has 15 residues. Trimming shortened V by 1 base and J by 6 bases, and 13 bases separated the two germline ends. Germline V gene lookup returns CDR1 LGHNA and CDR2 YSLEER. The CDR3 spells CASSQVRRASNEQFF. The CDR3 bases are TGCGCCAGCAGCCAAGTTCGCAGGGCTTCCAATGAGCAGTTCTTC.

This clonotype was counted at least ten times. The chain carries TRBV9 and TRBJ2-3; 7 nucleotides align to TRBD1. Germline V gene lookup returns CDR1 SGDLS and CDR2 YYNGEE. Losses at the gene ends were 3 bases for V and 2 bases for J; bases not matched to a gene: 9. The CDR3 is made up of 16 amino acids. CDR3 DNA sequence: TGTGCCAGCAGCGCCTCGCCGGGACAGTCCACAGATACGCAGTATTTT. It codes for CASSASPGQSTDTQYF.

This clonotype occurred a few times. The DNA of the CDR3 is TGTGCCAGCAGCCGTCCGGGGTCTAACTATGGCTACACCTTC. It codes for CASSRPGSNYGYTF. The chain has TRBV6-5 and TRBJ1-2; D is ambiguous. From germline, CDR1 is MNHEY and CDR2 SVGAGI. This CDR3 has 14 amino acids. The germline V and J ends were trimmed by 6 bases and 0 bases, with 11 bases remaining between them.

This clonotype was recorded at least ten times. The chain recombines TRBV20-1 with TRBJ2-1; 12 bases align to TRBD2. The CDR3 contains 14 residues. The V gene end was trimmed by 2 bases and the J gene end by 6 bases; junction bases not matched to a gene: 2. CDR1 is DFQATT and CDR2 is SNEGSKA in the germline V gene (reference sequence). The CDR3 DNA follows: TGCAGTGCTAGATTGACTAGCGGGGGCAATGAGCAGTTCTTC. It translates to CSARLTSGGNEQFF.

V usage is TRBV6-5 and J usage is TRBJ2-3; 10 bases match TRBD2. Per the germline V gene, CDR1 is MNHEY and CDR2 is SVGAGI. The CDR3 runs to 15 residues. The V and J ends lost 6 bases and 4 bases, in that order; junction bases with no gene match: 7. DNA of the CDR3: TGTGCCAGCAGACCGAGCGGGGGGGCCGCAGATACGCAGTATTTT. It yields the protein CASRPSGGAADTQYF.

The table lists this clonotype with a few counts. The rearrangement links TRBV4-1 to TRBJ1-2; perhaps TRBD1 as D (5 bases). The CDR3 totals 15 residues. CDR1 is MGHRA and CDR2 is YSYEKL in the germline V gene. Trimming left V 0 bases short and J 4 bases short, with 12 bases between. The CDR3 is CASSQDQNRLYGYTF. The CDR3 DNA is TGCGCCAGCAGCCAAGATCAGAACAGGCTCTATGGCTACACCTTC.

This clonotype occurred a few times. CDR3 nucleotides: TGTGCCAGCAGCCGCGGCAGCCAAGAGACCCAGTACTTC. Amino acid sequence: CASSRGSQETQYF. The chain is built from TRBV5-4 and TRBJ2-5, with no clear D. The CDR3 loop spans 13 amino acids. Germline loops: CDR1 SGHNT, CDR2 YYREEE (reference sequence). Trimming removed 4 bases from V and 1 base from J, with 8 bases in between.

This clonotype has ten or more counts. The chain employs TRBV5-1 and TRBJ1-1, with no clear D. Germline-derived CDR1 and CDR2 are SGHRS and YFSETQ. Trimming pared 4 bases from V and 1 base from J, leaving 8 bases between. The CDR3 contains 13 residues. The CDR3 nucleotides read TGCGCCAGCAGCCGCACTCAGAACACTGAAGCTTTCTTT. It encodes CASSRTQNTEAFF.

The chain has TRBV7-6 and TRBJ2-1, with D possibly matching TRBD2 (7 bases). V was clipped by 3 bases and J by 0 bases, with 12 bases between them. Germline CDR1 is SGHVS and CDR2 is FNYEAQ. The CDR3 has 16 amino acids. The DNA for the CDR3 is TGTGCCAGCAGCTTTGGCGGGGGCCACTCCTACAATGAGCAGTTCTTC. It specifies CASSFGGGHSYNEQFF. Full variable domain (outside the CDR3, taken from reference TRBV7-6 and TRBJ2-1): GAGVSQSPRYKVTKRGQDVALRCDPISGHVSLYWYRQALGQGPEFLTYFNYEAQQDKSGLPNDRFSAERPEGSISTLTIQRTEQRDSAMYRCASSFGGGHSYNEQFFGPGTRLTVL.

This clonotype was seen more than once but under ten times. The chain employs TRBV5-1 and TRBJ2-1; D remains unclear. The CDR3 has 13 amino acids. CDR1 SGHRS and CDR2 YFSETQ come from the germline V gene. V shed 4 bases and J shed 8 bases, with 13 bases lying between them. This chain's CDR3 is CASSQWSPDEQFF. CDR3 bases: TGCGCCAGCAGCCAGTGGAGTCCGGATGAGCAGTTCTTC.

This clonotype was observed a handful of times. This chain uses TRBV6-5 with TRBJ2-1, with 12 positions matching TRBD2. CDR1 and CDR2 (germline): MNHEY, SVGAGI. After removal of 4 bases from V and 10 bases from J, the junction contained 8 bases not matched to a gene. CDR3 size: 15 residues. CDR3 sequence (DNA): TGTGCCAGCAGTTTCGGACTAGCGGGGCTTCGCGAGCAGTTCTTC. Protein: CASSFGLAGLREQFF.

The chain links TRBV11-2 to TRBJ2-7; 12 bases agree with TRBD2. The CDR3 spans 16 residues. Germline V gives CDR1 SGHAT, CDR2 FQNNGV. The V segment lost 0 bases and the J segment 2 bases; nucleotides outside the gene matches: 2. CDR3 residues: CASSLDWTSGAYEQYF. The CDR3 DNA is TGTGCCAGCAGCTTAGATTGGACTAGCGGGGCCTACGAGCAGTACTTC.

The DNA for the CDR3 is TGCAGCGTTTCACAGGGGGCACGAGAGACCCAGTACTTC. Translation: CSVSQGARETQYF. V usage is TRBV29-1 and J usage is TRBJ2-5; 9 nucleotides line up with TRBD1. With V trimmed by 5 bases and J by 4 bases, 5 bases remained unmatched. The CDR3 covers 13 residues. Germline CDR1 is SQVTM and CDR2 is ANQGSEA.

The gene calls are TRBV18 and TRBJ2-1; 7 bases map to TRBD2. CDR1 and CDR2 from the germline V gene are KGHSH and LQKENI. The CDR3 runs to 13 residues. Trimming removed 3 bases from V and 15 bases from J; junction bases left unmatched: 11. The CDR3 DNA is TGTGCCAGCTCACCCTCGTTAGAGACTAGCCTGTTCTTC. Protein: CASSPSLETSLFF.

This clonotype was observed a handful of times. The J gene is TRBJ2-3, the V gene TRBV5-1, with 11 bases aligning to TRBD2. Germline values: CDR1 SGHRS, CDR2 YFSETQ. J lost 4 bases, V lost 4 bases, and 8 bases had no gene match. The CDR3 spans 16 residues. The CDR3 reads CASSVSGGAGADTQYF. The CDR3 DNA sequence: TGCGCCAGCAGCGTTAGCGGGGGGGCTGGGGCAGATACGCAGTATTTT.

This chain joins TRBV20-1 and TRBJ1-2; 8 bases agree with TRBD1. Germline V gene lookup returns CDR1 DFQATT and CDR2 SNEGSKA (reference sequence). The CDR3 sequence is 14 residues long. With V trimmed by 6 bases and J by 0 bases, 6 bases remained unmatched. CDR3 residues: CSAARDRPNYGYTF. Here the CDR3 DNA reads TGCAGTGCAGCAAGGGACAGGCCTAACTATGGCTACACCTTC.